This passage covers 31 T cell receptor beta chains from one sample sequenced in a study of blood T cell repertoires in COVID-19. Libraries were prepared by immunoSEQ multiplex PCR; TCRdb keeps only in-frame clonotypes and omits some of them. The sample lists fewer than 200,000 clones, 87% occurring once. Source material: peripheral blood. The source is a woman younger than 30 who had recovered from COVID-19.

This chain joins TRBV5-1 and TRBJ2-5; 9 bases line up with TRBD1. The CDR3 consists of 15 residues. Looked up from germline, CDR1 is SGHRS and CDR2 is YFSETQ. V trimming: 5 bases; J trimming: 4 bases; junction bases outside the gene matches: 9. Here the CDR3 reads CASRAGTGRSETQYF. CDR3 sequence (DNA): TGCGCCAGCAGGGCCGGGACAGGGAGGTCAGAGACCCAGTACTTC. The full variable domain, rest sourced from reference TRBV5-1 and TRBJ2-5, is KAGVTQTPRYLIKTRGQQVTLSCSPISGHRSVSWYQQTPGQGLQFLFEYFSETQRNKGNFPGRFSGRQFSNSRSEMNVSTLELGDSALYLCASRAGTGRSETQYFGPGTRLLVL.

CDR3 amino acids: CASSPGTDSSYEQYF. The CDR3 DNA follows: TGTGCCAGCAGCCCCGGGACAGATAGCTCCTACGAGCAGTACTTC. This chain links TRBV7-9 with TRBJ2-7; TRBD1 aligns across 7 bases. Germline V lookup: CDR1 SEHNR, CDR2 FQNEAQ (reference sequence). Germline trimming cut 5 bases from V and 0 bases from J; bases unmatched to any gene: 7. The CDR3 covers 15 residues.

The J gene is TRBJ2-7, the V gene TRBV6-8; 7 bases match TRBD1. The CDR3 is 16 residues long. Germline V gives CDR1 MNHGY, CDR2 SAAAGT. V was clipped by 7 bases and J by 2 bases; unmatched bases: 14. CDR3 in DNA: TGTGCCAGCATCCAGCTTTCCGGGACAGATCCCTACGAGCAGTACTTC. Translated, it gives CASIQLSGTDPYEQYF.

The V and J genes are TRBV11-2 and TRBJ1-1, with TRBD1 as a possible D gene (5 bases). There are 15 residues in the CDR3. V lost 2 bases and J 0 bases, leaving 10 bases between the germline ends. Germline V lookup: CDR1 SGHAT, CDR2 FQNNGV. CDR3 in DNA: TGTGCCAGCAGCTTAACTCAGGGCCTGAACACTGAAGCTTTCTTT. It codes for CASSLTQGLNTEAFF.

This chain links TRBV6-2 or TRBV6-3 with TRBJ2-6, with D perhaps matching TRBD1 (5 bases). Per the germline V gene, CDR1 is MNHEY and CDR2 is SVGEGT. CDR3 length equals 15 residues. With 6 bases removed from V and 1 base from J, the gap between germline ends came to 10 bases. This CDR3 is CASSPQGSGANVLTF. CDR3 bases: TGTGCCAGCAGCCCCCAGGGTTCTGGGGCCAACGTCCTGACTTTC.

This chain uses TRBV5-1 with TRBJ2-5; 11 nucleotides match TRBD2. Per germline, CDR1 SGHRS and CDR2 YFSETQ. The CDR3 has 16 amino acids. The trim removed 2 bases at V and 3 bases at J, leaving 6 bases unmatched. CDR3: CASSLLTSGVEETQYF. As DNA, the CDR3 is TGCGCCAGCAGCTTATTGACTAGCGGGGTTGAAGAGACCCAGTACTTC.

In its sample, this clone was seen once. The CDR3 DNA sequence: TGTGCCAGCAGCTACGAACAGGGGGGCTATGGCTACACCTTC. Translation: CASSYEQGGYGYTF. The rearrangement joins TRBV11-1 to TRBJ1-2; 8 bases agree with TRBD1. Losses at the gene ends were 4 bases for V and 4 bases for J; bases not matched to a gene: 5. Germline V gene data show CDR1 as SGHAT and CDR2 as FQDESV (reference sequence). The CDR3 spans 14 residues.

This clone was detected once. This chain connects TRBV11-2 to TRBJ2-5, with TRBD2 matching 10 bases. This CDR3 spans 16 amino acids. After removal of 1 base from V and 1 base from J, the junction contained 3 bases not matched to a gene. The germline CDR1 and CDR2 sequences are SGHAT and FQNNGV. The chain's CDR3 is CASSLGLAGVQETQYF. The CDR3, as DNA: TGTGCCAGCAGCTTAGGTCTAGCGGGAGTCCAAGAGACCCAGTACTTC.

This clone appeared a single time. This chain joins TRBV6-1 and TRBJ2-7; D perhaps matches TRBD1 (6 bases). The germline V and J ends were trimmed by 3 bases and 7 bases, with 16 bases remaining between them. The CDR3 extends over 14 amino acids. Germline CDR1 is MNHNS and CDR2 is SASEGT. CDR3 bases: TGTGCCAGCAGTGAGGTGGTGGGGGCGCGTGAGCAGTACTTC. This gives the protein CASSEVVGAREQYF.

V gene TRBV4-1 combines with J gene TRBJ2-7; 9 nucleotides align to TRBD2. Germline CDR1 MGHRA, CDR2 YSYEKL. J gave up 4 bases and V 2 bases, and 6 bases lay outside the gene matches. This CDR3 region has 15 residues. The CDR3 here is CASSQSSGDYYEQYV. CDR3 bases: TGCGCCAGCAGCCAATCTAGCGGGGATTATTACGAGCAGTACGTC.

Remarks on this clone: Other DNA sequences of this sample code for an identical CDR3. The chain is built from TRBV20-1 and TRBJ2-3, with 7 bases lining up with TRBD1. The V gene's germline CDR1 is DFQATT and CDR2 SNEGSKA (reference sequence). V was pared by 3 bases and J by 6 bases, with 0 bases of the junction left unmatched. The CDR3 loop spans 11 amino acids. The CDR3 bases are TGCAGTGCTAGCAGGGGGGATACGCAGTATTTT. Protein product: CSASRGDTQYF.

The chain employs TRBV9 and TRBJ1-4; D is ambiguous. V lost 0 bases to trimming and J lost 0 bases, with 6 bases between them. This CDR3 is built from 15 residues. CDR1 SGDLS and CDR2 YYNGEE come from the germline V gene. The CDR3 protein is CASSVGSATNEKLFF. The CDR3 DNA follows: TGTGCCAGCAGCGTAGGTTCGGCAACTAATGAAAAACTGTTTTTT.

The chain recombines TRBV5-1 with TRBJ2-5; tentative D call: TRBD2 (6 bases). The CDR3 contains 15 residues. V was trimmed by 0 bases and J by 4 bases, leaving 13 bases between them. Germline V gene lookup returns CDR1 SGHRS and CDR2 YFSETQ. The CDR3 DNA reads TGCGCCAGCAGCTTGGCCGGCGGGGTGCGAGAGACCCAGTACTTC. This gives the protein CASSLAGGVRETQYF. Based on the CDR3 plus reference TRBV5-1 and TRBJ2-5, the full variable domain is KAGVTQTPRYLIKTRGQQVTLSCSPISGHRSVSWYQQTPGQGLQFLFEYFSETQRNKGNFPGRFSGRQFSNSRSEMNVSTLELGDSALYLCASSLAGGVRETQYFGPGTRLLVL.

This clone was seen a few times. Other DNA sequences from this sample encode an identical CDR3 as well. V is TRBV6-5 and J is TRBJ1-1; no firm D call. Germline lookup yields CDR1 MNHEY and CDR2 SVGAGI. With 3 bases removed from V and 1 base from J, the gap between germline ends came to 6 bases. The CDR3 consists of 13 residues. The CDR3: CASSYSWNTEAFF. The DNA of the CDR3 is TGTGCCAGCAGTTATTCCTGGAACACTGAAGCTTTCTTT.

The chain employs TRBV18 and TRBJ1-5; 7 bases map to TRBD1. Germline loops: CDR1 KGHSH, CDR2 LQKENI. This CDR3 region has 15 residues. The V gene end was trimmed by 6 bases and the J gene end by 3 bases; junction bases not matched to a gene: 8. The CDR3 DNA reads as TGTGCCAGCTCGCTACAGGGACAGAACAATCAGCCCCAGCATTTT. This translates into CASSLQGQNNQPQHF. The variable domain in full, with the rest retrieved from reference TRBV18 and TRBJ1-5, is NAGVMQNPRHLVRRRGQEARLRCSPMKGHSHVYWYRQLPEEGLKFMVYLQKENIIDESGMPKERFSAEFPKEGPSILRIQQVVRGDSAAYFCASSLQGQNNQPQHFGDGTRLSIL.

This chain uses TRBV2 with TRBJ2-5; D gene ambiguous. The ends were cut back, 3 bases at V and 2 bases at J, with 10 bases in the middle. CDR1 and CDR2 from the germline V gene are SNHLY and FYNNEI. This CDR3 contains 14 residues. The CDR3 DNA is TGTGCCAGCAGTGATTACAGATATCAAGAGACCCAGTACTTC. Translation gives CASSDYRYQETQYF. The variable domain in full, completed from reference TRBV2 and TRBJ2-5, reads EPEVTQTPSHQVTQMGQEVILRCVPISNHLYFYWYRQILGQKVEFLVSFYNNEISEKSEIFDDQFSVERPDGSNFTLKIRSTKLEDSAMYFCASSDYRYQETQYFGPGTRLLVL.

The rearrangement links TRBV6-1 to TRBJ2-1, with D perhaps matching TRBD1 (6 bases). The germline V and J ends were trimmed by 8 bases and 3 bases, with 8 bases remaining between them. This CDR3 is built from 12 residues. Germline loops: CDR1 MNHNS, CDR2 SASEGT. The CDR3 spells CASGQRYNEQFF. The CDR3 coding sequence is TGTGCCAGCGGACAGCGCTACAATGAGCAGTTCTTC.

This clone was seen once. This chain connects TRBV7-2 to TRBJ2-3; D unclear. The germline V and J ends were trimmed by 5 bases and 4 bases, with 7 bases remaining between them. Germline V gene lookup returns CDR1 SGHTA and CDR2 FQGNSA. CDR3 size: 12 residues. CDR3 DNA: TGTGCCAGCAGCATCTCCCCAGATACGCAGTATTTT. This encodes CASSISPDTQYF.

The count of this clone is one. The gene calls are TRBV4-3 and TRBJ2-2, with 7 nucleotides matching TRBD1. Germline CDR1 is LGHNA and CDR2 is YSLEER. The CDR3 contains 16 residues. The trim removed 0 bases at V and 6 bases at J, leaving 7 bases unmatched. The CDR3 DNA sequence: TGCGCCAGCAGCCAAGATCGACAGGGTGGAGCCGGGGAGCTGTTTTTT. This encodes CASSQDRQGGAGELFF.

The rearrangement uses TRBV6-1 and TRBJ1-5; no firm D call. Trimming shortened V by 4 bases and J by 0 bases, and 13 bases separated the two germline ends. The CDR3 length is 16 residues. From germline, CDR1 is MNHNS and CDR2 SASEGT. CDR3 sequence (DNA): TGTGCCAGCAGTGGGAGAGACGGTCTTAGCAATCAGCCCCAGCATTTT. It is translated as CASSGRDGLSNQPQHF.

This clone appeared a single time. J is TRBJ1-5 and V is TRBV27; D is uncertain. Germline lookup yields CDR1 MNHEY and CDR2 SMNVEV (reference sequence). The ends were cut back, 6 bases at V and 3 bases at J, with 6 bases in the middle. CDR3 length: 12 residues. CDR3 residues: CASRADNQPQHF. The DNA for the CDR3 is TGTGCCAGCAGGGCAGACAATCAGCCCCAGCATTTT.

The V call is TRBV7-9, the J call TRBJ2-5, with TRBD2 identical over 9 bases. The CDR3 consists of 16 residues. Unmatched junction bases numbered 4, after V lost 1 base and J lost 1 base. Germline assignment: CDR1 SEHNR and CDR2 FQNEAQ (reference sequence). The CDR3 region has the DNA TGTGCCAGCAGCTTAGTAAGGACTAGCGCCCAAGAGACCCAGTACTTC. Translation: CASSLVRTSAQETQYF.

The chain carries TRBV11-2 and TRBJ1-2; TRBD1 is a possible D gene (5 bases). V was trimmed by 5 bases and J by 1 base, leaving 14 bases between them. This CDR3 is built from 15 residues. Germline V CDR1 and CDR2: SGHAT, FQNNGV. CDR3 region: CASSLGAMINYGYTF. Here the CDR3 DNA reads TGTGCCAGCAGCCTAGGGGCCATGATTAACTATGGCTACACCTTC.

The chain has TRBV7-2 and TRBJ2-4; TRBD2 matches 7 bases. V gave up 1 base and J gave up 0 bases; unmatched junction bases: 9. The CDR3 is 18 amino acids. Germline-derived CDR1 and CDR2 are SGHTA and FQGNSA. CDR3 in DNA: TGTGCCAGCAGCTTAGGGGGGGGTAGCGGGTTAGCCAAAAACATTCAGTACTTC. This translates into CASSLGGGSGLAKNIQYF.

This chain connects TRBV5-1 to TRBJ2-7; 8 bases line up with TRBD2. In germline, CDR1 is SGHRS, CDR2 YFSETQ. J gave up 7 bases and V 4 bases, and 10 bases lay outside the gene matches. The CDR3 length is 14 residues. DNA of the CDR3: TGCGCCAGCAGCCCAGCGGGAGTTGGTCGGGAGCAGTACGTC. It encodes CASSPAGVGREQYV.

The sample holds many counts of this clone. The junction and the germline gene differ at one end; a read error may be behind it. The V call is TRBV2, the J call TRBJ1-1; D not certain. In germline, CDR1 is SNHLY, CDR2 FYNNEI. This CDR3 has 15 amino acids. Written as DNA, the CDR3 is TGTGCCAGCAGGGAAGCCCAGGCTTGGAACACTGAAGCTTTCTTT. It encodes CASREAQAWNTEAFF.

V gene TRBV11-2 combines with J gene TRBJ2-2; D is possibly TRBD2 (6 bases). Germline-derived CDR1 and CDR2 are SGHAT and FQNNGV. The CDR3 totals 17 residues. V lost 0 bases to trimming and J lost 2 bases, with 13 bases between them. The CDR3 sequence is CASSLDMRGVNTGELFF. CDR3 in DNA: TGTGCCAGCAGCTTAGATATGCGCGGGGTTAACACCGGGGAGCTGTTTTTT.

The genes are TRBV7-6 and TRBJ2-3; possibly TRBD2 for D (5 bases). The V end lost 0 bases, the J end lost 6 bases, and 7 bases lay between the germline ends. This CDR3 contains 13 residues. The germline V gene has CDR1 SGHVS and CDR2 FNYEAQ. CDR3 sequence reads: CASSLARGDTQYF. The CDR3 DNA reads as TGTGCCAGCAGCTTAGCGCGAGGGGATACGCAGTATTTT.

The CDR3 spells CASSFRGREADTQYF. The DNA for the CDR3 is TGTGCCAGCAGCTTCCGGGGGCGGGAGGCTGATACGCAGTATTTT. The chain uses TRBV7-2 and TRBJ2-3; 8 positions match TRBD2. The V gene end was trimmed by 3 bases and the J gene end by 6 bases; junction bases not matched to a gene: 8. The CDR3 totals 15 residues. Germline CDR1 reads SGHTA; CDR2 reads FQGNSA.

The V and J genes are TRBV11-2 and TRBJ1-4; weak D call: TRBD1 (5 bases). The CDR3 runs 16 residues. Between the trimmed V and J ends, which lost 2 bases and 3 bases, there was a span of 13 bases. CDR1 and CDR2 (germline): SGHAT, FQNNGV. The CDR3 reads CASSLRQGPPNEKLFF. CDR3 DNA: TGTGCCAGCAGCTTACGCCAGGGCCCCCCTAATGAAAAACTGTTTTTT.

The CDR3 coding sequence is TGTGCCAGCAGCCCCATTTACCCCCTTGGAGTGGGGAGCCCTGACTCTGGGGCCAACGTCCTGACTTTC. Translation gives CASSPIYPLGVGSPDSGANVLTF. This chain joins TRBV3-1 (or the pseudogene TRBV3-2) and TRBJ2-6; tentative D call: TRBD2 (5 bases). V was pared by 4 bases and J by 0 bases, with 31 bases between. CDR1 and CDR2 from the germline V gene are LGHDT and YNNKEL (reference sequence). CDR3 length: 23 residues.